What follows describes a single T cell receptor beta chain. The data are from a study of blood T cell repertoires in COVID-19. At the level of the study: The United States, Italy and Spain were the sources of the acute and convalescent COVID-19 samples. The cDNA or gDNA used as material had been derived from T cells, B-cell-depleted T cells, or PBMCs.

Under the authors' procedure: Amplifying reference gene primers gave estimates of nucleated cell counts. Using immunoSEQ multiplex PCR, the repertoire was profiled, and TCRdb retains in-frame clones only, with some absent. The V and J calls and the clone size are those of that table, but D and trimming were determined from the DNA. The sample carries about 74,000 clones, 84% recorded once. Germline V gives CDR1 LNHDA, CDR2 SQIVND (reference sequence). The length of the CDR3 is 15 residues. Trimming took 3 bases from V and 2 from J, leaving 13 bases between them. The receptor's source is a man between 65 and 85 years old with acute or convalescent COVID-19. J is TRBJ1-1 and V is TRBV19; the D gene is possibly TRBD1 (5 bases). The specimen sequenced was peripheral blood. The DNA of the CDR3 is TGTGCCAGTAGTATCTTCGTAGGGGCCAACACTGAAGCTTTCTTT. Its protein product is CASSIFVGANTEAFF. Together with reference TRBV19 and TRBJ1-1, the CDR3 gives the full variable domain: DGGITQSPKYLFRKEGQNVTLSCEQNLNHDAMYWYRQDPGQGLRLIYYSQIVNDFQKGDIAEGYSVSREKKESFPLTVTSAQKNPTAFYLCASSIFVGANTEAFFGQGTRLTVV.